Presented here are 15 T cell receptor beta chains from one specimen sequenced in a study of T cells in women clearing cervical HPV infection. Produced via immunoSEQ multiplex PCR; TCRdb's table is partial and in-frame only. Here the sample table reports 48,000 or so clones. Sequencing used blood buffy coat. The receptors were sampled from a woman aged 18-70 years with a cervical HPV16 infection that either progressed to CIN3+ or cleared (not recorded which).

A word on this clone: The read ends 3 residues early relative to the CDR3; the germline J gene fills the gap. The chain has TRBV19 and TRBJ2-2; 8 positions agree with TRBD1. V lost 6 bases, J lost 5 bases, and 8 bases stayed unmatched. CDR1 is LNHDA and CDR2 is SQIVND in the germline V gene (reference sequence). This CDR3 is 15 amino acids long. Partial CDR3 DNA: TGTGCCAGTAGCCGGCAGGGGGCAGGTACCGGGGAG. Protein product: CASSRQGAGTGE. The full-length CDR3 reads as CASSRQGAGTGELFF.

A word on this clone: The CDR3 goes on 3 residues after the read ends, and that part is filled in from the germline J gene. The rearrangement uses TRBV6-2 or TRBV6-3 and TRBJ1-5; no clear D gene. The CDR3 has 17 amino acids. The germline CDR1 and CDR2 sequences are MNHEY and SVGEGT. Trimming took 6 bases from V and 2 from J, leaving 20 bases between them. CDR3 in amino acids: CASSLIPALAGNQPQHF. Incomplete CDR3 DNA: TGTGCCAGCAGCTTAATTCCGGCCTTAGCCGGCAATCAGCCC.

As regards this clone: Its ends do not fully match the called genes, so a read error is possible. The missing CDR3 end, 3 residues past where the read stops, is filled in from the germline J gene. Other DNA sequences in the sample encode the same CDR3. The V and J genes are TRBV4-2 and TRBJ2-2, with 8 nucleotides matching TRBD2. This CDR3 comprises 14 residues. Germline CDR1 LGHNA, CDR2 YNFKEQ. The CDR3 is CASSQARGAGELFF. CDR3 DNA, as far as it was read: TGCGCCAGCAGCCAAGCGCGGGGGGCCGGGGAG.

Of note for this clone: The read halts 3 residues ahead of the CDR3 end, with the missing end drawn from the germline J gene. V usage is TRBV19 and J usage is TRBJ1-1; D perhaps matches TRBD1 (6 bases). The CDR3 covers 9 residues. Germline CDR1 reads LNHDA; CDR2 reads SQIVND (reference sequence). CDR3 bases read: TGTGCCAGAGGACAGGAA. This encodes CARGQE. Given in full, the CDR3 is CARGQEAFF.

Turning to this clone: Read coverage stops 3 residues before the CDR3 terminus; the germline J gene supplies the remainder. The V and J genes are TRBV28 and TRBJ1-4; TRBD1 matches 7 bases. From germline, CDR1 is MDHEN and CDR2 SYDVKM. Trimming at V came to 5 bases and at J to 8 bases, leaving 8 bases not matched to a gene. The CDR3 has 14 amino acids. CDR3 DNA, as far as it was read: TGTGCCAGCAGTATGACAGGGCCTCTCGAAAAA. This translates into CASSMTGPLEK. The full-length CDR3 reads as CASSMTGPLEKLFF.

Notes on this clone: The DNA ends 3 residues before the CDR3 does, and the rest of the CDR3 is filled in from the germline J gene. The genes are TRBV19 and TRBJ1-3; 12 bases match TRBD1. The germline V gene has CDR1 LNHDA and CDR2 SQIVND (reference sequence). The CDR3 is 16 residues long. V lost 2 bases, J lost 2 bases, and 1 base stayed unmatched. CDR3 loop: CASSIWDRGPGNTIYF. Partial CDR3 DNA: TGTGCCAGTAGTATATGGGACAGGGGGCCTGGAAACACC.

About this clone: The sequenced fragment ends 3 residues before the CDR3 boundary, so the rest is inferred from the germline J gene. The chain links TRBV5-6 to TRBJ1-3; D is unresolved. Germline CDR1 and CDR2: SGHDT and YYEEEE. The V gene lost 4 bases and the J gene lost 7 bases, with 12 bases spanning the gap. CDR3 size: 13 residues. This CDR3 reads CASSALGVNTIYF. CDR3 DNA, as far as it was read: TGTGCCAGCAGCGCCCTCGGTGTGAACACC.

Note on this clone: Coverage ceases 3 residues before the CDR3 finishes, and the germline J gene fills in the end. The chain uses TRBV12-3 or TRBV12-4 and TRBJ2-7; 11 nucleotides align to TRBD2. J lost 4 bases, V lost 6 bases, and 14 bases had no gene match. The CDR3 has 17 residues. The covered CDR3 bases are TGTGCCAGCAGCGACAGGGAACCTAGCGGGAGGACATACGAG. It translates to CASSDREPSGRTYE. The complete CDR3 sequence is CASSDREPSGRTYEQYF.

On this clone itself: Read coverage stops 3 residues before the CDR3 terminus; the germline J gene supplies the remainder. The gene calls are TRBV5-1 and TRBJ1-2, with 7 positions matching TRBD1. Unmatched junction bases numbered 11, after V lost 4 bases and J lost 2 bases. In germline, CDR1 is SGHRS, CDR2 YFSETQ. This CDR3 spans 16 amino acids. This CDR3 is CASSPYSSTGNYGYTF. The sequenced CDR3 bases are TGCGCCAGCAGCCCATACTCCTCGACAGGGAACTATGGC.

On this clone itself: Read data end 3 residues before the CDR3 end; the end is taken from the germline J gene. The chain is built from TRBV28 and TRBJ2-1; D remains ambiguous. Germline CDR1 and CDR2: MDHEN and SYDVKM. Trimming removed 5 bases at V and 7 bases at J, with 12 bases between. The CDR3 consists of 13 residues. The part of the CDR3 DNA that was read is TGTGCCAGCAGTAAAGCCGAAGTGAATGAG. The encoded protein is CASSKAEVNE. The whole CDR3 sequence is CASSKAEVNEQFF.

Worth noting for this clone: The DNA ends 3 residues before the CDR3 does, and the rest of the CDR3 is filled in from the germline J gene. The V gene is TRBV20-1, the J gene TRBJ2-6; 8 bases fit TRBD2. The V segment lost 6 bases and the J segment 2 bases; nucleotides outside the gene matches: 15. This CDR3 contains 18 residues. Germline V gene lookup returns CDR1 DFQATT and CDR2 SNEGSKA (reference sequence). The CDR3 spells CSARGVSGSLTGANVLTF. The CDR3 bases that were read are TGCAGTGCGCGGGGCGTGAGCGGGAGTCTAACTGGGGCCAACGTC.

Worth noting for this clone: The CDR3 goes on 3 residues after the read ends, and that part is filled in from the germline J gene. V gene TRBV7-9 combines with J gene TRBJ1-6, with D perhaps TRBD1 (5 bases). The CDR3 covers 14 residues. V lost 6 bases, J lost 5 bases, and 11 bases lay in between. Germline V gives CDR1 SEHNR, CDR2 FQNEAQ (reference sequence). The CDR3 reads CASRLTDHNSPLHF. CDR3 DNA, as far as it was read: TGTGCCAGCAGACTGACAGATCATAATTCACCC.

On this clone: The read is 3 residues too short to cover the CDR3 end, so that end is filled in from the germline J gene. The rearrangement links TRBV7-9 to TRBJ2-1; no clear D. V dropped 1 base and J dropped 6 bases, with 10 bases sitting between them. Germline V gives CDR1 SEHNR, CDR2 FQNEAQ (reference sequence). This CDR3 comprises 14 residues. The CDR3 bases that were read are TGTGCCAGCAGCTTAGTTTCGCTCGGCAATGAG. Translated, it gives CASSLVSLGNE. The whole CDR3 region reads CASSLVSLGNEQFF. Complete variable domain (other parts from reference TRBV7-9 and TRBJ2-1): DTGVSQNPRHKITKRGQNVTFRCDPISEHNRLYWYRQTLGQGPEFLTYFQNEAQLEKSRLLSDRFSAERPKGSFSTLEIQRTEQGDSAMYLCASSLVSLGNEQFFGPGTRLTVL.

About this clone: The CDR3 goes on 3 residues after the read ends, and that part is filled in from the germline J gene. V gene TRBV5-1 combines with J gene TRBJ1-3; D unclear. Between the trimmed V and J ends, which lost 4 bases and 2 bases, there was a span of 10 bases. This CDR3 has 14 amino acids. The germline CDR1 and CDR2 sequences are SGHRS and YFSETQ. The CDR3 loop reads CASSEATAGNTIYF. CDR3 bases read: TGCGCCAGCAGCGAAGCGACCGCTGGAAACACC. The full variable domain, its missing parts supplied by reference TRBV5-1 and TRBJ1-3, is KAGVTQTPRYLIKTRGQQVTLSCSPISGHRSVSWYQQTPGQGLQFLFEYFSETQRNKGNFPGRFSGRQFSNSRSEMNVSTLELGDSALYLCASSEATAGNTIYFGEGSWLTVV.

As concerns this clone: The read finishes 3 residues shy of the CDR3 end, and the germline J gene is used to complete it. The chain has TRBV5-1 and TRBJ2-1, with TRBD2 matching over 12 bases. With 0 bases clipped from V and 8 bases from J, the junction kept 3 bases outside the gene matches. Germline assignment: CDR1 SGHRS and CDR2 YFSETQ. The CDR3 has 15 residues. CDR3 loop: CASSLVLAGGDEQFF. Incomplete CDR3 DNA: TGCGCCAGCAGCTTGGTACTAGCGGGAGGAGATGAG.